The following is a T cell receptor (beta chain) sequence with its context. The data originate from a study of control samples from healthy donors and cancer patients. Generated by immunoSEQ multiplex PCR, the TCRdb table keeps only in-frame clones and is missing some. The sample has roughly 400,000 clones; around 90% are singletons. The CDR3 contains 14 residues. This sequence originates from a man between 35 and 55 years old with head and neck cancer. The chain has TRBV21-1 and TRBJ1-2. TRBV21-1 has pseudogene status. Material: PBMCs. CDR3 in amino acids: CASSNFGRNYGYTF. The CDR3 DNA is TGTGCCAGCAGCAATTTTGGGAGGAACTATGGCTACACCTTC.